This T cell receptor beta chain was profiled in a study of T cell changes during pregnancy in multiple sclerosis. The table came from immunoSEQ multiplex PCR; TCRdb's copy has only in-frame clones and leaves some out. The profile shows approximately 69,000 clones, 90% to 95% of them singletons. This CDR3 is 17 amino acids long. The V gene end was trimmed by 1 base and the J gene end by 6 bases; junction bases not matched to a gene: 14. The V gene's germline CDR1 is LNHNV and CDR2 YYDKDF (reference sequence). Sequencing was performed on CD4+ T cells from peripheral blood mononuclear cells, taken in the third trimester of pregnancy. The TCR originated in a female donor in good health, enrolled as a control in a pregnancy study. This chain links TRBV15 with TRBJ1-2; 7 bases line up with TRBD1. CDR3: CATSRAGGPLGLDGYTF. The CDR3 nucleotides read TGTGCCACCAGCAGAGCAGGGGGGCCGTTGGGGTTAGATGGCTACACCTTC.